This T cell receptor (beta chain) comes out of a study of blood T cell repertoires in COVID-19. Study summary: Samples of COVID-19 (acute and convalescent) were obtained from the United States, Italy and Spain. Nucleic acid was either cDNA or gDNA, and it came from T cells, B-cell-depleted T cells, or PBMCs.

After removal of 0 bases from V and 0 bases from J, the junction contained 10 bases not matched to a gene. The CDR3 length is 20 residues. CDR1 SGHNT and CDR2 YENEEA come from the germline V gene. Data came from immunoSEQ multiplex PCR; TCRdb stores just in-frame clones and leaves some out. The table records around 63,000 clones, more than 60% of them present only once. The chain couples TRBV11-3 to TRBJ2-2, with 10 bases aligning to TRBD2. The sequenced sample was peripheral blood. This sequence was found in a woman between 45 and 65 years old with active or convalescent COVID-19. The DNA of the CDR3 is TGTGCCAGCAGCTTAGAATACGGACTAGCGGACTTCGCGAACACCGGGGAGCTGTTTTTT. Protein product: CASSLEYGLADFANTGELFF.